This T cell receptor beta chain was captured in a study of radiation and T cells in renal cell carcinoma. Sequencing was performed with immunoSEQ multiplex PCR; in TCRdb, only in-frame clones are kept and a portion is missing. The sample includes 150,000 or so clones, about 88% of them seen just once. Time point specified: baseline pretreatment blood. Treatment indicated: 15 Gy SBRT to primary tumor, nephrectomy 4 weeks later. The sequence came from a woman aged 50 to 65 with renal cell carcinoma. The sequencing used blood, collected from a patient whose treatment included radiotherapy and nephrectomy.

CDR3: CASSLGVSQFNEQFF. CDR3 bases: TGTGCCAGCAGCTTAGGAGTAAGCCAATTTAATGAGCAGTTCTTC. This chain joins TRBV7-9 and TRBJ2-1; unclear D gene. The CDR3 covers 15 residues. The V gene lost 1 base and the J gene lost 7 bases, with 14 bases spanning the gap. Germline values: CDR1 SEHNR, CDR2 FQNEAQ (reference sequence).